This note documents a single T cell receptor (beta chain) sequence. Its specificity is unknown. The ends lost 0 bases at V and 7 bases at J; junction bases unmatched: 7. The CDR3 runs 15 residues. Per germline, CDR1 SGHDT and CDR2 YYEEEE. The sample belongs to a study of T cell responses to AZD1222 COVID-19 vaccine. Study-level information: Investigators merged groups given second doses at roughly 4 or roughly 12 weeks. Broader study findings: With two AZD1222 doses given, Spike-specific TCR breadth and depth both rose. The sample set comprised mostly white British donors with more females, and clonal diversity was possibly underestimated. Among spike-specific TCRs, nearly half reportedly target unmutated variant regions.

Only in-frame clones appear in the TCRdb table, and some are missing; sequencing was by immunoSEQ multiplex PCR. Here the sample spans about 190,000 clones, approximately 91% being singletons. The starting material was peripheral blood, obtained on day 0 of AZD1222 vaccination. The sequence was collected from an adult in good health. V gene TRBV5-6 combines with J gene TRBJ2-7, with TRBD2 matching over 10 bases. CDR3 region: CASSLERGGLKEQYF. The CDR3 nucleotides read TGTGCCAGCAGCTTGGAGCGGGGGGGCCTAAAGGAGCAGTACTTC.